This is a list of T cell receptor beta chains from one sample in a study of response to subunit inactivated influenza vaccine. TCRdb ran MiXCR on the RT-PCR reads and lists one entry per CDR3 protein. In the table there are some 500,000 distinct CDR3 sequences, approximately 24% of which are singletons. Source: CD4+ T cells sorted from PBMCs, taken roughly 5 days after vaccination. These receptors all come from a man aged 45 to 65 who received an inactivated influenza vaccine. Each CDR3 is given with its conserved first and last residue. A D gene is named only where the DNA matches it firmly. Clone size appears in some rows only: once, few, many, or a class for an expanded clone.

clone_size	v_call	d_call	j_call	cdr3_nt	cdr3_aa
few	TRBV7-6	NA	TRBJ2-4	TGTGCCAGCAGCGATACAGGGAGGGAGGTCAAAAACATTCAGTACTTC	CASSDTGREVKNIQYF
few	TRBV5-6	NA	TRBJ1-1	TGTGCCAGCAGCTTGGGCTGGGCACGCGGGTACACTGAAGCTTTCTTT	CASSLGWARGYTEAFF
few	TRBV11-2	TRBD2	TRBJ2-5	TGTGCCAGCAGCTTAGTACGAACGGGGGGGCAAGAGACCCAGTACTTC	CASSLVRTGGQETQYF
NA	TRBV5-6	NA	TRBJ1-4	TGTGCCAGCAGCTTCGGGACAAGGGGGGAAAAACTGTTTTTT	CASSFGTRGEKLFF
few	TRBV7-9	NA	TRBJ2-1	TGTGCCAGCAGCCCAGTGGGTTTCAAGCAGTTCTTC	CASSPVGFKQFF
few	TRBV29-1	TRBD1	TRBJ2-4	TGCAGCTTCCAGGGGGCGAGGCAAAACATTCAGTACTTC	CSFQGARQNIQYF
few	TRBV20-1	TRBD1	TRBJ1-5	TGCAGTGCTACCAGGGGGAATCAGCCCCAGCATTTT	CSATRGNQPQHF
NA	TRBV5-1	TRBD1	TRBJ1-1	TGCGCCAGCAGCTCGGGACAGGGGTACATGAACACTGAAGCTTTCTTT	CASSSGQGYMNTEAFF
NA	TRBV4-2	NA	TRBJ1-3	TGTGCCAGCAGCCAAGATCGAGGAACAACAGGGCGAAACACCATATATTTT	CASSQDRGTTGRNTIYF
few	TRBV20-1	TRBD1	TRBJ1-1	TGCAGTGCTACAAGACAGGGCGGGTTGAACACTGAAGCTTTCTTT	CSATRQGGLNTEAFF
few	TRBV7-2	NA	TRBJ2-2	TGTGCCAGCAGCTTAGTACGGCCAGTGAACACCGGGGAGCTGTTTTTT	CASSLVRPVNTGELFF